This TCR beta chain was retrieved from a study of T cells in Graves' hyperthyroidism and ophthalmopathy. This clonotype has at least ten counts. RNA transcripts provided the source from which TCR beta CDR3 regions were amplified. The study used the HTBI primer set for a first-round RT-PCR of the TCR CDR3. MiXCR, run by TCRdb on the multiplex PCR reads, gives a single entry per CDR3 protein. The profile covers over 300,000 distinct CDR3 sequences, with about 15% appearing a single time and about 10% taken by the ten largest. Germline CDR1 and CDR2: LNHDA and SQIVND (reference sequence). Trimming shortened V by 3 bases and J by 3 bases, and 8 bases separated the two germline ends. This CDR3 has 14 residues.

This chain uses TRBV19 with TRBJ2-2; D gene ambiguous. This receptor was obtained from a woman in her fifties or sixties with Graves' hyperthyroidism. The sample taken for sequencing was blood. The CDR3 is CASSIRQHTGELFF. The CDR3 DNA sequence: TGTGCCAGTAGTATCAGGCAGCACACCGGGGAGCTGTTTTTT. The full variable domain, rest sourced from reference TRBV19 and TRBJ2-2, is DGGITQSPKYLFRKEGQNVTLSCEQNLNHDAMYWYRQDPGQGLRLIYYSQIVNDFQKGDIAEGYSVSREKKESFPLTVTSAQKNPTAFYLCASSIRQHTGELFFGEGSRLTVL.